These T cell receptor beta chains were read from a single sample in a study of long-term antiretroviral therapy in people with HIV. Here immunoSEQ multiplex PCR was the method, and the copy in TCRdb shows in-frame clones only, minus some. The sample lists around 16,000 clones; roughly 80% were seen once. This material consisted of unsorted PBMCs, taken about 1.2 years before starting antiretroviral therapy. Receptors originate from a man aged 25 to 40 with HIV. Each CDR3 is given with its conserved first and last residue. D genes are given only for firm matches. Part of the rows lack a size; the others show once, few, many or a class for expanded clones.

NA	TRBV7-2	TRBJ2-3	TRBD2	TGTGCCAGCAGCATCCTAGCGGGAGGGGCCATAGATACGCAGTATTTT	CASSILAGGAIDTQYF
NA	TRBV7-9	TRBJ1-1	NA	TGTGCCAGCAGCCTCGGGGGCCACACGGAGACTGAAGCTTTCTTT	CASSLGGHTETEAFF
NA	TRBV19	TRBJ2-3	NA	TGTGCCAGTAGTATATGGGGGGAAACAGATACGCAGTATTTT	CASSIWGETDTQYF
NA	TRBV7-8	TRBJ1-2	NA	TGTGCCAGCAGCTTAGTCACCGGGCTCCCATACTTC	CASSLVTGLPYF
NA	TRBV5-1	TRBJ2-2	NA	TGCGCCAGCAGCTTGGTTGAGGGCCAGGCCGGGGAGCTGTTTTTT	CASSLVEGQAGELFF
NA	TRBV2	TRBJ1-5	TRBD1	TGTGCCACCAGGACAGGCACCAATCAGCCCCAGCATTTT	CATRTGTNQPQHF
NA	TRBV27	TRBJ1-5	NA	TGTGCCAGCAGTTTATCAGGGGGGGGGCAGCCCCAGCATTTT	CASSLSGGGQPQHF
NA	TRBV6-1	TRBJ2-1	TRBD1	TGTGCCAGCAGTGAATACCCAGGGGGCAATGAGCAGTTCTTC	CASSEYPGGNEQFF
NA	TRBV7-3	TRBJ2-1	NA	TGTGCCAGCAGCTCGGGAAGCGCAAATTACAATGAGCAGTTCTTC	CASSSGSANYNEQFF
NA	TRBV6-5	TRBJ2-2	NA	TGTGCCAGCAGGGTGACAGTGAACACCGGGGAGCTGTTTTTT	CASRVTVNTGELFF
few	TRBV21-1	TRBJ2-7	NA	TGTGCCAGCATCCCAGGATGGGGGGTTCCTTACGAGCAGTACTTC	CASIPGWGVPYEQYF
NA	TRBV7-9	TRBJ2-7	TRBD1	TGTGCCAGCAGCACGCCGGGACAGGGTCCGTTCGAGCAGTACTTC	CASSTPGQGPFEQYF
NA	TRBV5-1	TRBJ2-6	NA	TGCGCCAGCAGCTTGGTCCCGCACTTAGGGGGTAAATCTGGGGCCAACGTCCTGACTTTC	CASSLVPHLGGKSGANVLTF
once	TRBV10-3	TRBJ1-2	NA	TGTGCCATCTACGCAGGGCGAGGTACGGACTATGGCTACACCTTC	CAIYAGRGTDYGYTF
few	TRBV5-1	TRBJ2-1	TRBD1	TGCGCCAGCAGCTTGGGAAAAGCTCCGGGACAGGGGAATTCCAATGAGCAGTTCTTC	CASSLGKAPGQGNSNEQFF
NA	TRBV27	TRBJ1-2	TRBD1	TGTGCCAGCAGTGCCTGGACAGGGGACGGCTACACCTTC	CASSAWTGDGYTF
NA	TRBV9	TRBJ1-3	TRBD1	TGTGCCAGCAGCGTAGAGGGGACAGATGGAAACACCATATATTTT	CASSVEGTDGNTIYF
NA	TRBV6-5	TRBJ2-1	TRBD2	TGTGCCAGCAGTTACCCGACTAGCGGGAGCTCCGAGCAGTTCTTC	CASSYPTSGSSEQFF
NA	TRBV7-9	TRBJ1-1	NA	TGTGCCAGCAGCTCGCAGTCGATCACAAGGCCTATGAATACTGAAGCTTTCTTT	CASSSQSITRPMNTEAFF
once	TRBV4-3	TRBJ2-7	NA	TGCGCCAGCAGCCAAGATTATTCAGGGGCCTACGAGCAGTACTTC	CASSQDYSGAYEQYF
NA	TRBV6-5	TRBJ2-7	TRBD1	TGTGCCAGCAGTTACCTCCGGACAGGGGTCCACGAGCAGTACTTC	CASSYLRTGVHEQYF
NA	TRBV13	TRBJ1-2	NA	TGTGCCAGGCGACCCGCGGGGGTCGGTCGCTACACCTTC	CARRPAGVGRYTF
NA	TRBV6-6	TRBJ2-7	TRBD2	TGTGCCAGCAGGGAAGGGACTAGCGGACCCTACGAGCAGTACTTC	CASREGTSGPYEQYF
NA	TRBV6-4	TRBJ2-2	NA	TGTGCCAGCAGCGCTGTGACGAGCGGGGAGCTGTTTTTT	CASSAVTSGELFF
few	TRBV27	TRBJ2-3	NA	TGTGCCAGCAGTTTACTTGGAGATACGCAGTATTTT	CASSLLGDTQYF
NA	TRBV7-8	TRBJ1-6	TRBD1	TGTGCCAGCAGCTTTCTGACAGGGATGAATTCACCCCTCCACTTT	CASSFLTGMNSPLHF
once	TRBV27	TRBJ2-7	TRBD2	TGTGCCAGCAGATCCCTTAGCGGGAGGGGTTCGTACGAGCAGTACTTC	CASRSLSGRGSYEQYF
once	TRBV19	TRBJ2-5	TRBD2	TGTGCCAGTAGTTTCAGACTAGCGGGAGGCCTCTCGCAAGAGACCCAGTACTTC	CASSFRLAGGLSQETQYF
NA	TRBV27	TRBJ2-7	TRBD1	TGTGCCAGCAGTCGCGCACCTGGGACAGGGGTCACCTACGAGCAGTACTTC	CASSRAPGTGVTYEQYF
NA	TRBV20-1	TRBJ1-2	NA	TGCAGTGCCGACACAGGTGGGGGCTACACCTTC	CSADTGGGYTF
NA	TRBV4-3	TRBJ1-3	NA	TGCGCCAGCAGCCCCTCTGGAGTACAGAACTCTGGAAACACCATATATTTT	CASSPSGVQNSGNTIYF
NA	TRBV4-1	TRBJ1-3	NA	TGCGCCAGCAGCCAAGGGAAGGGGCCAGGAAACACCATATATTTT	CASSQGKGPGNTIYF
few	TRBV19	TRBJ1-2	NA	TGTGCCACTGTGGACAGTGGCTTTGGCTACACCTTC	CATVDSGFGYTF
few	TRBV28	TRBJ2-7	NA	TGTGCCAGCAGTTTAGGGCTTAGGGGCCACGAGCAGTACTTC	CASSLGLRGHEQYF
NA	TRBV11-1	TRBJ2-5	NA	TGTGCCAGCAGCTTAGCGAACGCGGCTCAAGAGACCCAGTACTTC	CASSLANAAQETQYF
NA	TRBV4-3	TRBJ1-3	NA	TGCGCCAGCAGCCAAGGGACCCAAGGAAACACCATATATTTT	CASSQGTQGNTIYF
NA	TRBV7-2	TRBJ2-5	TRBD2	TGTGCCAGCAGCATACCGGGACTAGCGGGCCAAGAGACCCAGTACTTC	CASSIPGLAGQETQYF
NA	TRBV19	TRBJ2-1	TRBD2	TGTGCCAGTAGTATACCCCGGACTAGCGGGAGGATCTACAATGAGCAGTTCTTC	CASSIPRTSGRIYNEQFF
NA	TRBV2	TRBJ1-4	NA	TGTGCCAGCAGTAATCCATGGGGCGAGGAAAAACTGTTTTTT	CASSNPWGEEKLFF
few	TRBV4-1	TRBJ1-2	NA	TGCGCCAGCAGCCTGGTTCCGGGGGCTGATGGCTACACCTTC	CASSLVPGADGYTF